A selection of T cell receptor beta chains follows, all from one sample in a study of blood T cell repertoires in COVID-19. This table comes from immunoSEQ multiplex PCR, and its TCRdb copy is limited to in-frame clones, with some not included. The table lists approximately 82,000 clones, over 70% of them singletons, with over 15% in the top ten. Sequencing input: peripheral blood. These receptors were obtained from a woman aged 55-70 years with acute or convalescent COVID-19. CDR3s leave out the opening cysteine and the closing phenylalanine or tryptophan. The order of the fields is D gene, J gene, V gene, CDR3 protein. A D gene is named only where the DNA matches it firmly.

D: TRBD1
J: TRBJ1-6
V: TRBV5-1
CDR3: ASSLDPGGAYSPLH

D: .
J: TRBJ2-3
V: TRBV6-5
CDR3: ASSYRQATDTQY

D: .
J: TRBJ1-5
V: TRBV28
CDR3: ASSLVTYQPQH

D: .
J: TRBJ1-1
V: TRBV7-2
CDR3: ASSLVGGGTEAF

D: TRBD2
J: TRBJ2-7
V: TRBV7-9
CDR3: ASSLPPLAGVVQY

D: .
J: TRBJ1-3
V: TRBV3-1/TRBV3-2
CDR3: ASSQLTWDSPGNTIY

D: .
J: TRBJ2-7
V: TRBV2
CDR3: ASSVVTRGSGDEQY

D: TRBD1
J: TRBJ1-2
V: TRBV27
CDR3: ASSGGTGGAYGYT

D: .
J: TRBJ1-1
V: TRBV30
CDR3: AWRVGGATTEAF

D: .
J: TRBJ2-7
V: TRBV21-1
CDR3: ASSKRRTSGSRDEQY

D: TRBD2
J: TRBJ2-7
V: TRBV11-2
CDR3: ASSFGTSGLSYEQY

D: .
J: TRBJ1-2
V: TRBV10-3
CDR3: AISESSRDDYT

D: .
J: TRBJ1-2
V: TRBV9
CDR3: ASNVAGRTPNYGYT

D: TRBD1
J: TRBJ1-4
V: TRBV6-5
CDR3: ASSPRTGKAEKLF

D: TRBD2
J: TRBJ2-1
V: TRBV5-1
CDR3: ASSLLAGGSYNEQF

D: .
J: TRBJ1-3
V: TRBV4-3
CDR3: ASSQDIAGAMGNTIY

D: TRBD1
J: TRBJ1-3
V: TRBV9
CDR3: ASSVVGTVSGNTIY

D: TRBD1
J: TRBJ2-5
V: TRBV5-1
CDR3: ASSSGTGGETQY

D: TRBD1
J: TRBJ2-1
V: TRBV6-5
CDR3: ASTPGAGGRNEQF

D: TRBD2
J: TRBJ2-2
V: TRBV10-3
CDR3: ATSKTSGTGELF